These 16 T cell receptor beta chains were all obtained from the same sample, sequenced in a study of blood T cell repertoires in COVID-19. This table comes from immunoSEQ multiplex PCR, and its TCRdb copy is limited to in-frame clones, with some not included. Seen here are 200,000 to 250,000 clones, approximately 85% observed once, and the top ten hold approximately 9%. The source material was PBMCs or T cells enriched from blood (not recorded which). The receptors were gathered from a woman aged 45-65 years with acute COVID-19.

A note on this clone: A read error may produce the germline difference seen at one junction end. The chain couples TRBV30 to TRBJ1-2; 7 nucleotides match TRBD1. Germline V gene sequence: CDR1 GTSNPN, CDR2 SVGIG (reference sequence). The length of the CDR3 is 13 residues. This chain's CDR3 is CACATGYDYGYTF. CDR3 DNA sequence: TGTGCCTGCGCGACAGGGTATGACTACGGCTACACCTTC.

The genes are TRBV27 and TRBJ1-2; the D is unclear. CDR3 size: 14 residues. Germline CDR1 is MNHEY and CDR2 is SMNVEV (reference sequence). V lost 5 bases, J lost 6 bases, and 16 bases lay in between. CDR3 DNA sequence: TGTGCCAGCAGTACCCGCCGGCCGGGGAATGGCTACACCTTC. This translates into CASSTRRPGNGYTF.

The chain carries TRBV19 and TRBJ1-1; tentative D call: TRBD1 (6 bases). Trimming shortened V by 9 bases and J by 4 bases, and 15 bases separated the two germline ends. CDR1 is LNHDA and CDR2 is SQIVND in the germline V gene (reference sequence). The CDR3 is 13 residues long. This CDR3 reads CASSRGGGTEAFF. The CDR3 nucleotides read TGTGCCAGCTCTCGGGGGGGCGGCACTGAAGCTTTCTTT. The full variable domain, in which reference TRBV19 and TRBJ1-1 provide the parts outside the CDR3, is DGGITQSPKYLFRKEGQNVTLSCEQNLNHDAMYWYRQDPGQGLRLIYYSQIVNDFQKGDIAEGYSVSREKKESFPLTVTSAQKNPTAFYLCASSRGGGTEAFFGQGTRLTVV.

The chain joins TRBV28 to TRBJ1-6, with 7 bases fitting TRBD1. After removal of 6 bases from V and 7 bases from J, the junction contained 12 bases not matched to a gene. The CDR3 has 16 amino acids. Germline V gene lookup returns CDR1 MDHEN and CDR2 SYDVKM. The CDR3 reads CASRGMAEQGNSPLHF. The CDR3 coding sequence is TGTGCCAGCAGGGGTATGGCGGAACAGGGGAATTCACCCCTCCACTTT.

This clone showed up just once. The rearrangement joins TRBV30 to TRBJ1-5; D is undetermined. Germline V gene data show CDR1 as GTSNPN and CDR2 as SVGIG (reference sequence). The CDR3 has 18 residues. Trimming left V 0 bases short and J 2 bases short, with 20 bases between. The CDR3 DNA follows: TGTGCCTGGAGTGTAGGAACAGATACTATAGCGGGCAATCAGCCCCAGCATTTT. This gives the protein CAWSVGTDTIAGNQPQHF.

This sequence joins TRBV15 and TRBJ2-5; D unresolved. The germline V gene has CDR1 LNHNV and CDR2 YYDKDF (reference sequence). CDR3 length: 12 amino acids. Trimming pared 0 bases from V and 5 bases from J, leaving 4 bases between. CDR3 region: CATSRDSETQYF. CDR3 DNA sequence: TGTGCCACCAGCAGAGATTCGGAGACCCAGTACTTC.

Points on this clone: An end of the junction does not agree with germline; a read error may underlie this. The CDR3 reads CASSLTGGLLIF. The CDR3 DNA reads TGTGCCAGCAGCTTAACAGGGGGCCTCTTGATTTTC. The V gene is TRBV5-4, the J gene TRBJ2-4; 9 nucleotides align to TRBD1. This CDR3 has 12 residues. The germline gives CDR1 SGHNT, CDR2 YYREEE (reference sequence).

The V call is TRBV6-2 or TRBV6-3, the J call TRBJ2-3; the D gene is possibly TRBD2 (5 bases). Germline-derived CDR1 and CDR2 are MNHEY and SVGEGT. This CDR3 is 14 amino acids long. Trimming left V 3 bases short and J 6 bases short, with 13 bases between. The CDR3 region is CASSYLLEADTQYF. The CDR3, as DNA: TGTGCCAGCAGTTATCTACTAGAAGCGGATACGCAGTATTTT.

This clone showed up just once. This chain joins TRBV6-5 and TRBJ1-5, with TRBD1 as a possible D gene (5 bases). The germline V and J ends were trimmed by 5 bases and 3 bases, with 11 bases remaining between them. The CDR3 extends over 14 amino acids. CDR1 is MNHEY and CDR2 is SVGAGI in the germline V gene. CDR3: CASSTGGPNQPQHF. CDR3 coding DNA: TGTGCCAGCAGTACGGGGGGACCCAATCAGCCCCAGCATTTT.

The CDR3 region is CASRRNTEAFF. The DNA for the CDR3 is TGTGCCAGCAGGCGTAACACTGAAGCTTTCTTT. The rearrangement uses TRBV12-3 or TRBV12-4 and TRBJ1-1; D unclear. There are 11 residues in the CDR3. Between the trimmed V and J ends, which lost 6 bases and 2 bases, there was a span of 4 bases.

This clone occurred once. The chain employs TRBV14 and TRBJ1-2, with D tentatively TRBD1 (6 bases). The CDR3 consists of 15 residues. V was cut by 5 bases and J by 0 bases, with 13 bases left in between. Germline V gene data show CDR1 as SGHDN and CDR2 as FVKESK. The CDR3 DNA reads as TGTGCCAGCAGCTTAACAGGGATATCTAACTATGGCTACACCTTC. This gives the protein CASSLTGISNYGYTF.

This chain connects TRBV20-1 to TRBJ2-3; 8 bases map to TRBD2. With 3 bases clipped from V and 1 base from J, the junction kept 9 bases outside the gene matches. Looked up from germline, CDR1 is DFQATT and CDR2 is SNEGSKA (reference sequence). This CDR3 is built from 16 residues. The CDR3 region has the DNA TGCAGTGCTAGTTTTGCGGGGGGACGGGGCACAGATACGCAGTATTTT. Its protein product is CSASFAGGRGTDTQYF.

The J gene is TRBJ1-4, the V gene TRBV2, with D possibly being TRBD1 (5 bases). The CDR3 runs 15 residues. Between the trimmed V and J ends, which lost 1 base and 8 bases, there was a span of 14 bases. Germline V gives CDR1 SNHLY, CDR2 FYNNEI. In DNA form, the CDR3 reads TGTGCCAGCAGTGAAGGCGGCAGGGCTTCCGAAAAACTGTTTTTT. The encoded protein is CASSEGGRASEKLFF.

V gene TRBV18 combines with J gene TRBJ2-1; the D is unclear. V was shortened by 3 bases and J by 4 bases, with 10 bases between the two germline ends. Per the germline V gene, CDR1 is KGHSH and CDR2 is LQKENI. This CDR3 spans 14 amino acids. The CDR3 region has the DNA TGTGCCAGCTCACCTTCTGCCCGGTACAATGAGCAGTTCTTC. Protein: CASSPSARYNEQFF.

This clone has more than one count but fewer than ten. The chain combines TRBV9 with TRBJ2-7; 7 nucleotides match TRBD1. This CDR3 has 16 amino acids. Germline lookup yields CDR1 SGDLS and CDR2 YYNGEE. V lost 4 bases to trimming and J lost 5 bases; unmatched junction nucleotides: 15. The CDR3 here is CASSLNQTGNVDEQYF. DNA for the CDR3: TGTGCCAGCAGCCTCAACCAGACAGGGAATGTAGACGAGCAGTACTTC.

This chain links TRBV6-2 or TRBV6-3 with TRBJ2-2; no clear D. The germline gives CDR1 MNHEY, CDR2 SVGEGT. Trimming removed 4 bases from V and 1 base from J, with 10 bases in between. The CDR3 spans 15 residues. The CDR3 DNA is TGTGCCAGCAGTTTAACCGAGTGGAACACCGGGGAGCTGTTTTTT. Its protein is CASSLTEWNTGELFF.